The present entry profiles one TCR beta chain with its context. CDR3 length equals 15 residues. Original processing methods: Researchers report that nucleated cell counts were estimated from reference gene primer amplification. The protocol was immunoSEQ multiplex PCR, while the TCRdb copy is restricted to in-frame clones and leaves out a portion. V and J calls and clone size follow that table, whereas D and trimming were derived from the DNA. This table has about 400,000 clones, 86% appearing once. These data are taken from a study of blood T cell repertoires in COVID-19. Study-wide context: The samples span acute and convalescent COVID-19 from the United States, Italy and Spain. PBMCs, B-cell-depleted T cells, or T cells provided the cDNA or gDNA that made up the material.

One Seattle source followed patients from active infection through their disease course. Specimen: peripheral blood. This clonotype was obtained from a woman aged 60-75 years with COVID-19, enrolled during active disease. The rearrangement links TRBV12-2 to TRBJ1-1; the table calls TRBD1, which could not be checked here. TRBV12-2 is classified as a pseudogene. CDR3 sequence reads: CASRILTGTNTEAFF. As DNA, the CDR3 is TGTGCAAGTCGCATCCTAACAGGGACGAACACTGAAGCTTTCTTT.